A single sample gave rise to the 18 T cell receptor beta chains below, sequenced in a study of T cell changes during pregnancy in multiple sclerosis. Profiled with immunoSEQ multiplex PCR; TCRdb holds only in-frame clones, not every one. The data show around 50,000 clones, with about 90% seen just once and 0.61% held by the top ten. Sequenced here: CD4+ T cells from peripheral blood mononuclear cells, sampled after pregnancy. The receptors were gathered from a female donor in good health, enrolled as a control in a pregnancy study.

CDR3 loop: CASSQDRGRGTQYF. The CDR3 DNA reads as TGTGCCAGCTCGCAAGACAGGGGAAGAGGCACGCAGTATTTT. The V call is TRBV18, the J call TRBJ2-3; 8 positions agree with TRBD1. This CDR3 contains 14 residues. V dropped 6 bases and J dropped 9; count of bases not matched to a gene: 11. CDR1 and CDR2 from the germline V gene are KGHSH and LQKENI.

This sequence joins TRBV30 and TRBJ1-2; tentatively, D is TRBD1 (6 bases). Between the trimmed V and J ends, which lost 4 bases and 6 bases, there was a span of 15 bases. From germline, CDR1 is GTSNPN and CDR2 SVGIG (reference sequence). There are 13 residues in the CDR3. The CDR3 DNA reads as TGTGCCTGGACCCTCGGGGGGGGGCATGGCTACACCTTC. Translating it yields CAWTLGGGHGYTF.

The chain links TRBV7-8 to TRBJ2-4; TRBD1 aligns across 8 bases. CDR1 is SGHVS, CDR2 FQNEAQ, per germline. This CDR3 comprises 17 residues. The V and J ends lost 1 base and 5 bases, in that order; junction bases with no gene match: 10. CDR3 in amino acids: CASSLDGSDRVENIQYF. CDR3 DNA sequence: TGTGCCAGCAGCTTAGACGGGTCGGACAGGGTGGAAAACATTCAGTACTTC.

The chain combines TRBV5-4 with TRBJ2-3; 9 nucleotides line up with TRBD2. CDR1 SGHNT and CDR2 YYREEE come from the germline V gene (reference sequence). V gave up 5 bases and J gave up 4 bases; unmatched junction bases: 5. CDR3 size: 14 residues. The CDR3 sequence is CASSAGGPSDTQYF. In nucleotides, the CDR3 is TGTGCCAGCAGTGCGGGGGGGCCCTCAGATACGCAGTATTTT.

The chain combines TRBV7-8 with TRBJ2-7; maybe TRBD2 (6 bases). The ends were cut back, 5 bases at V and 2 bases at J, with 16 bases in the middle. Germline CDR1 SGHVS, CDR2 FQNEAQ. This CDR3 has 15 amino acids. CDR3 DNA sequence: TGTGCCAGCAGCCCAAGAGGTAGCGGTCCCTACGAGCAGTACTTC. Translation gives CASSPRGSGPYEQYF.

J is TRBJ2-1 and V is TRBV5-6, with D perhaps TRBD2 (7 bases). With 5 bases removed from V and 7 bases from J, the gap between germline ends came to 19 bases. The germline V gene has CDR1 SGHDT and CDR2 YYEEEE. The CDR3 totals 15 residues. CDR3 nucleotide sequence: TGTGCCAGCAGTCAAGGGGGAGGGCCCCGGAATGAGCAGTTCTTC. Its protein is CASSQGGGPRNEQFF.

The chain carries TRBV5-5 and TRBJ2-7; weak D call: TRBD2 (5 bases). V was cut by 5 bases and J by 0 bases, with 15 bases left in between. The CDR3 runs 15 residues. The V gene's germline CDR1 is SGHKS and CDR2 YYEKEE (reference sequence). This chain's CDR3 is CASRSYGENSYEQYF. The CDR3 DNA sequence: TGTGCCAGCAGATCCTACGGGGAAAACTCCTACGAGCAGTACTTC.

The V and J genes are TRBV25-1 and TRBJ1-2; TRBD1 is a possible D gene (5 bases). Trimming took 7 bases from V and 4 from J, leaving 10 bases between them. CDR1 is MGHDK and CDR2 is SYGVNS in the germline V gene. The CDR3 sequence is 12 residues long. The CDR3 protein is CASNGGTYGYTF. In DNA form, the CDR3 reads TGTGCCAGCAATGGCGGGACCTATGGCTACACCTTC.

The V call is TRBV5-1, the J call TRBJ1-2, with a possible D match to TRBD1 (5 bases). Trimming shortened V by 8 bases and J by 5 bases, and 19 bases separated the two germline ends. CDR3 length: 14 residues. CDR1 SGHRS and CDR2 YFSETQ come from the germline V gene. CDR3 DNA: TGCGCCAGTAGCGGGGAGGCCTCAGGGTATGGCTACACCTTC. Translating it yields CASSGEASGYGYTF.

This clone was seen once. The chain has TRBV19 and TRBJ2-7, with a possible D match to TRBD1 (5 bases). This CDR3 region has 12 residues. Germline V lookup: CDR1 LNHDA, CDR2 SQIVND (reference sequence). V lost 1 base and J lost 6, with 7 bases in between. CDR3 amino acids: CASSIAQGEQYF. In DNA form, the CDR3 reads TGTGCCAGTAGTATAGCCCAGGGCGAGCAGTACTTC.

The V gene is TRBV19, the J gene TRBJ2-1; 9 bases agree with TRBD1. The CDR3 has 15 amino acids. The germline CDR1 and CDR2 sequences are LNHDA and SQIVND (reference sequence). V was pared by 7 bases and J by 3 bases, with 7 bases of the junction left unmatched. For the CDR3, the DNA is TGTGCCAGTAACGAAAGACAGGGGGGCTACAATGAGCAGTTCTTC. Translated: CASNERQGGYNEQFF.

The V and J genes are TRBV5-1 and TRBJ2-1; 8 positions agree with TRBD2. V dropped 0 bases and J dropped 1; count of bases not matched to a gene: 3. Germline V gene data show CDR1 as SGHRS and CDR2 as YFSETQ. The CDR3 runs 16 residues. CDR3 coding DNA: TGCGCCAGCAGCTTGGCCGGGGGGGCTTCCTACAATGAGCAGTTCTTC. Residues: CASSLAGGASYNEQFF.

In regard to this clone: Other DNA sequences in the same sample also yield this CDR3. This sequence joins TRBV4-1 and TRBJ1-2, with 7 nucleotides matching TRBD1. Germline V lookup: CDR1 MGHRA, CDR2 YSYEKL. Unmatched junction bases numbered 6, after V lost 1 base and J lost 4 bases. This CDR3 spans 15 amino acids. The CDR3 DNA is TGCGCCAGCAGCCAAGGGGACAGCGGTAGCTATGGCTACACCTTC. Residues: CASSQGDSGSYGYTF.

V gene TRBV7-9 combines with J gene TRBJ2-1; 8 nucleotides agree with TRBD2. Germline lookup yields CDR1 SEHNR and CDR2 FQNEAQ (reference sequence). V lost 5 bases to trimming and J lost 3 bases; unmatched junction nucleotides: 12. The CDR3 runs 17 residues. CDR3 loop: CASSLYRVSGNYNEQFF. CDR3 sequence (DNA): TGTGCCAGCAGCCTATATCGAGTTAGCGGGAACTACAATGAGCAGTTCTTC.

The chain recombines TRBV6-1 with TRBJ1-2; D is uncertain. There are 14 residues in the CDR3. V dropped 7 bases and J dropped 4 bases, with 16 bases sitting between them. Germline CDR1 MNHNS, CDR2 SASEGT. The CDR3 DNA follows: TGTGCCAGCAACTTAGAGGCCTCGCGCTATGGCTACACCTTC. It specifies CASNLEASRYGYTF.

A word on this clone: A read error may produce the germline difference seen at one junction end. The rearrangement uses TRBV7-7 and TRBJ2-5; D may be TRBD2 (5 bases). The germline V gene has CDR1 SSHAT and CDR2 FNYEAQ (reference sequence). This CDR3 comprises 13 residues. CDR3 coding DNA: TGTGCTAGCAGCAAGGACTTACAAGAGACCCAGTACTTC. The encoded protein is CASSKDLQETQYF. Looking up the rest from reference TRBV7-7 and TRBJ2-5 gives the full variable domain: GAGVSQSPRYKVTKRGQDVTLRCDPISSHATLYWYQQALGQGPEFLTYFNYEAQPDKSGLPSDRFSAERPEGSISTLTIQRTEQRDSAMYRCASSKDLQETQYFGPGTRLLVL.

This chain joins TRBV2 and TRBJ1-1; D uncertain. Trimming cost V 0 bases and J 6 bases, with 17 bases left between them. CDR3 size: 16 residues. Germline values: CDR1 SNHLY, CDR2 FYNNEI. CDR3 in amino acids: CASSEARAALVPEAFF. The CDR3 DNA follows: TGTGCCAGCAGTGAAGCGCGTGCGGCACTCGTCCCTGAAGCTTTCTTT.

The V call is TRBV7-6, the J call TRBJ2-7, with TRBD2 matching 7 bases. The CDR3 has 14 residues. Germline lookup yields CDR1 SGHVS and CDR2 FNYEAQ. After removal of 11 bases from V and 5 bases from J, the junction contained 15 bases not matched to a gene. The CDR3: CARLGEGNQDEQYF. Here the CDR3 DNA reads TGTGCCCGCCTGGGGGAGGGAAACCAGGACGAGCAGTACTTC.